This T cell receptor beta chain emerged from a study of blood T cell repertoires in COVID-19. As for the study in general: Some COVID-19 samples were acute and others convalescent; all came from the United States, Italy and Spain.

This clone was recorded only once. TCRdb keeps only in-frame clones here, not all; method: immunoSEQ multiplex PCR. The data contain about 57,000 clones, around 90% of them seen just once; the ten biggest clones take up under 25%. This CDR3 has 14 amino acids. With 2 bases removed from V and 3 bases from J, the gap between germline ends came to 8 bases. In germline, CDR1 is SGHAT, CDR2 FQNNGV. The chain joins TRBV11-2 to TRBJ1-5; weak D call: TRBD1 (6 bases). This TCR came from an elderly woman with COVID-19, enrolled during active disease. The sequenced material came from peripheral blood. Here the CDR3 reads CASSLRDNNQPQHF. CDR3 sequence (DNA): TGTGCCAGCAGCTTACGGGACAACAATCAGCCCCAGCATTTT. The variable domain in full, with the rest retrieved from reference TRBV11-2 and TRBJ1-5, is EAGVAQSPRYKIIEKRQSVAFWCNPISGHATLYWYQQILGQGPKLLIQFQNNGVVDDSQLPKDRFSAERLKGVDSTLKIQPAKLEDSAVYLCASSLRDNNQPQHFGDGTRLSIL.